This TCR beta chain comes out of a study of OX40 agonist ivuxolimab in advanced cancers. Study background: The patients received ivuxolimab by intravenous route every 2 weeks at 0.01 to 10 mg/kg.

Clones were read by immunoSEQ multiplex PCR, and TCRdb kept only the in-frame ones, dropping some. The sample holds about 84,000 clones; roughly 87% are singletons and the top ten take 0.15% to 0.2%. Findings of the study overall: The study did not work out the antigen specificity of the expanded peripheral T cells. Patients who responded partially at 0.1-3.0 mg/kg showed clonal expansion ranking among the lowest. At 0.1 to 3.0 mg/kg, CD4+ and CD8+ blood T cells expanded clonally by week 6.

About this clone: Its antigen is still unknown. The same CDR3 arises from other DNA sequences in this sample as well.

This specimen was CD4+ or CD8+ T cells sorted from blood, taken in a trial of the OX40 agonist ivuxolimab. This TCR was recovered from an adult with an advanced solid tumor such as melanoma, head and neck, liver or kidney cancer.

CDR3 bases: TGTGCCAGTGCCACGAGCAGACAGGGTTCCTACGAGCAGTACTTC. Its protein is CASATSRQGSYEQYF. The rearrangement uses TRBV13 and TRBJ2-7, with 7 bases fitting TRBD1. CDR3 length: 15 amino acids. Trimming at V came to 9 bases and at J to 1 base, leaving 12 bases not matched to a gene. The germline CDR1 and CDR2 sequences are PRHDT and FYEKMQ (reference sequence). The full variable domain, completed using reference TRBV13 and TRBJ2-7, is AAGVIQSPRHLIKEKRETATLKCYPIPRHDTVYWYQQGPGQDPQFLISFYEKMQSDKGSIPDRFSAQQFSDYHSELNMSSLELGDSALYFCASATSRQGSYEQYFGPGTRLTVT.